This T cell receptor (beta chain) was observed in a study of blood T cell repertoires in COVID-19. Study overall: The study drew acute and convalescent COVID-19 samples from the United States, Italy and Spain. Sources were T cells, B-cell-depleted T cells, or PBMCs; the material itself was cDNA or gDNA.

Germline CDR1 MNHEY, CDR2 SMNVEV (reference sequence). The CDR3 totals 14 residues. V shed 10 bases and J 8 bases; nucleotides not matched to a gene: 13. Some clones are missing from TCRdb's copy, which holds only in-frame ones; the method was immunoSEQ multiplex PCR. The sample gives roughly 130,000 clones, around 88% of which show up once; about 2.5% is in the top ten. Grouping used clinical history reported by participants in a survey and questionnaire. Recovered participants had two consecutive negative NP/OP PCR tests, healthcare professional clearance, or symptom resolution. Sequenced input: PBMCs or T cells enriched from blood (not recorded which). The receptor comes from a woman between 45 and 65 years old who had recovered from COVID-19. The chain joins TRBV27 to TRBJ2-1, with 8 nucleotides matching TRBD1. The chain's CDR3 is CATLLRGRGHEQFF. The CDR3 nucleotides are TGTGCCACCTTACTCCGAGGCAGGGGGCATGAGCAGTTCTTC.